This TCR beta chain originates from a study of T cell responses to AZD1222 COVID-19 vaccine. Study results and limitations: Reports indicate that nearly half of spike-specific TCRs are directed at unmutated variant regions. There were mostly white British donors and more females than males, and clonal diversity was possibly underestimated.

Method: immunoSEQ multiplex PCR; TCRdb's copy keeps in-frame clones and lacks some. This table holds around 95,000 clones, 88% found once. Of note for this clone: Its antigen remains unknown.

The V gene's germline CDR1 is SGHRS and CDR2 YFSETQ. V lost 4 bases, J lost 0 bases, and 5 bases stayed unmatched. This CDR3 has 18 residues. The sample consisted of peripheral blood, taken on day 0 of AZD1222 vaccination. This TCR came from an adult in good health. The chain recombines TRBV5-1 with TRBJ2-3, with 16 bases aligning to TRBD2. The CDR3 loop is CASSGGLAGGSSTDTQYF. CDR3 DNA: TGCGCCAGCAGCGGGGGACTAGCGGGAGGGTCCAGCACAGATACGCAGTATTTT.